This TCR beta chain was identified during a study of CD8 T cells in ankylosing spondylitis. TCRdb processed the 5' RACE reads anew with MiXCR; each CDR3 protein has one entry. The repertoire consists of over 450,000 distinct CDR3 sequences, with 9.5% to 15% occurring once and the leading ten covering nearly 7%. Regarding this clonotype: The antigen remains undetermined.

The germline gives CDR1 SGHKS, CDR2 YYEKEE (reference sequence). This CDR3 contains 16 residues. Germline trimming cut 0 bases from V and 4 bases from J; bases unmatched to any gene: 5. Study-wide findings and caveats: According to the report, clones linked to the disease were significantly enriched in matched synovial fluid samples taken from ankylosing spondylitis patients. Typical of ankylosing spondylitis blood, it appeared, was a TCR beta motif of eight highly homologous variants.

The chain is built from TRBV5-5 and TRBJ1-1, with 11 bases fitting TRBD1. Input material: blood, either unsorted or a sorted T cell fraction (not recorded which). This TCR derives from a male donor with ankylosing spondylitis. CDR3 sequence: CASSLAGQGGGTEAFF. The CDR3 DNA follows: TGTGCCAGCAGCTTGGCGGGACAGGGGGGAGGCACTGAAGCTTTCTTT. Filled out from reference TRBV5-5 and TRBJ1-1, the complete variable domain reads DAGVTQSPTHLIKTRGQQVTLRCSPISGHKSVSWYQQVLGQGPQFIFQYYEKEERGRGNFPDRFSARQFPNYSSELNVNALLLGDSALYLCASSLAGQGGGTEAFFGQGTRLTVV.